This T cell receptor beta chain was obtained from a study of control samples from healthy donors and cancer patients. This CDR3 is 14 amino acids long. V dropped 3 bases and J dropped 7 bases, with 10 bases sitting between them. Germline CDR1 reads SEHNR; CDR2 reads FQNEAQ (reference sequence). Sequencing used immunoSEQ multiplex PCR; TCRdb keeps in-frame clones, though not all of them. The table includes 100,000 or so clones, about four fifths detected once. The chain uses TRBV7-9 and TRBJ1-6; a possible D gene is TRBD1 (5 bases). The receptor's source is a woman in her fifties or sixties in good health. The material sequenced was blood. CDR3: CASSFGGENSPLHF. DNA for the CDR3: TGTGCCAGCAGCTTCGGGGGGGAAAATTCACCCCTCCACTTT.